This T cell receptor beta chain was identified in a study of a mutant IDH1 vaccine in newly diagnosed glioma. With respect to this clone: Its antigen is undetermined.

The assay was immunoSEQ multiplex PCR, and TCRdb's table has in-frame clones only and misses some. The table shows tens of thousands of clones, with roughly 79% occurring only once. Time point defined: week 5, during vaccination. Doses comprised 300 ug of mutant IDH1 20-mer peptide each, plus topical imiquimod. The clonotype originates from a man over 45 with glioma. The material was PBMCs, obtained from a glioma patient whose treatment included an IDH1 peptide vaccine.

The DNA for the CDR3 is TGTGCCAGCAGCCCAGAAGGGGGTGGACAGCGCCTTCAGGCTTTCTTT. Its translation is CASSPEGGGQRLQAFF. The rearrangement links TRBV14 to TRBJ1-1, with D maybe TRBD1 (6 bases). From germline, CDR1 is SGHDN and CDR2 FVKESK. The CDR3 runs 16 residues. Between the trimmed V and J ends, which lost 4 bases and 11 bases, there was a span of 26 bases.